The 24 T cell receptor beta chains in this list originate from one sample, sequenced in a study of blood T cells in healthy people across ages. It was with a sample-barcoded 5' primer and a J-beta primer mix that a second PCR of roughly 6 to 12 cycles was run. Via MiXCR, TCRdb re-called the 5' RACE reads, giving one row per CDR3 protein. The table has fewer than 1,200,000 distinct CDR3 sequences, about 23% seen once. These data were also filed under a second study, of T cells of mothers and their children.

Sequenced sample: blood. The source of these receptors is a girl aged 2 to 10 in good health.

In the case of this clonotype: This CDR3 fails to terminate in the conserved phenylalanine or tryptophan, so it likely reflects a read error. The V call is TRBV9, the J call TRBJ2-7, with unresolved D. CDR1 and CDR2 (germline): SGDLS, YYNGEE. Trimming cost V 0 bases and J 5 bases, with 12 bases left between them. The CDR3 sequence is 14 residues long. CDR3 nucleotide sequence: TGTGCCAGCAGCGTAGTTGGCACTCGGGACGAGCAGTACCTC. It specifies CASSVVGTRDEQYL.

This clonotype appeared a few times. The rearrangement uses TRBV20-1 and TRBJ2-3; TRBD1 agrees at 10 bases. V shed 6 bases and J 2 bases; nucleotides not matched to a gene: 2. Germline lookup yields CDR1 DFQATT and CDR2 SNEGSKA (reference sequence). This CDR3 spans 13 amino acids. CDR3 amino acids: CSAGTGDTDTQYF. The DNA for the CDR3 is TGCAGTGCAGGGACAGGGGACACAGATACGCAGTATTTT.

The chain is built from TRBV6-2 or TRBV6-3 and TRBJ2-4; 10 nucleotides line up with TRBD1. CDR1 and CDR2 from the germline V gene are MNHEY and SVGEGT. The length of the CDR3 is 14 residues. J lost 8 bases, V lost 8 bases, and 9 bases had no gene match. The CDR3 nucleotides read TGTGCCAGCGCTCGAGACAGGGGGCAACACATTCAGTACTTC. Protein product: CASARDRGQHIQYF.

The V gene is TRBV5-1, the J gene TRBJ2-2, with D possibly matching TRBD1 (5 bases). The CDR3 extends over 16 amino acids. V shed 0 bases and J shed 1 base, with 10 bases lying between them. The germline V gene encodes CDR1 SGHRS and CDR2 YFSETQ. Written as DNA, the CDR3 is TGCGCCAGCAGCTTGGACGTGCAGGGGAACACCGGGGAGCTGTTTTTT. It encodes CASSLDVQGNTGELFF.

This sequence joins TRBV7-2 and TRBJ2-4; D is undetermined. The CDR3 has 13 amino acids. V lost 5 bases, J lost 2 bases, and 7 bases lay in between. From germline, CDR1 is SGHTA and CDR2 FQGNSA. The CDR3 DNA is TGTGCCAGCAGCCCGCAGTCCAAAAACATTCAGTACTTC. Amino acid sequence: CASSPQSKNIQYF. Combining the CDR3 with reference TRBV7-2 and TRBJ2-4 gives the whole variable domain GAGVSQSPSNKVTEKGKDVELRCDPISGHTALYWYRQSLGQGLEFLIYFQGNSAPDKSGLPSDRFSAERTGGSVSTLTIQRTQQEDSAVYLCASSPQSKNIQYFGAGTRLSVL.

The DNA of the CDR3 is TGCGCCAGCAGCCAGACCTCAGTAGTTTTCAATTCACCCCTCCACTTT. It is translated as CASSQTSVVFNSPLHF. J is TRBJ1-6 and V is TRBV4-1; D is uncertain. The CDR3 has 16 amino acids. Germline-derived CDR1 and CDR2 are MGHRA and YSYEKL. The V end was cut by 3 bases, the J end by 7 bases, with 16 bases between.

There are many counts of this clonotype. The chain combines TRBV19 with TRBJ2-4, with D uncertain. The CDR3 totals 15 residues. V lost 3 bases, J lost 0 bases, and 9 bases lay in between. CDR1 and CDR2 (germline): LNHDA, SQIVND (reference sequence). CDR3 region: CASSMDRIAKNIQYF. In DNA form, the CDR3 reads TGTGCCAGTAGTATGGATAGGATAGCCAAAAACATTCAGTACTTC.

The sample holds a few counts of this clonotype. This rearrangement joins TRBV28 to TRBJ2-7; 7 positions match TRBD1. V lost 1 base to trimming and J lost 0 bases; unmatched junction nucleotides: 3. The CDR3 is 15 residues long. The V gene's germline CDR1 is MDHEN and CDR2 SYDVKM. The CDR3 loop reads CASSLSGQLSYEQYF. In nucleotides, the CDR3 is TGTGCCAGCAGTTTATCGGGACAGCTCTCCTACGAGCAGTACTTC. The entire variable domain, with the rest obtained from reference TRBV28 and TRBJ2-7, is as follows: DVKVTQSSRYLVKRTGEKVFLECVQDMDHENMFWYRQDPGLGLRLIYFSYDVKMKEKGDIPEGYSVSREKKERFSLILESASTNQTSMYLCASSLSGQLSYEQYFGPGTRLTVT.

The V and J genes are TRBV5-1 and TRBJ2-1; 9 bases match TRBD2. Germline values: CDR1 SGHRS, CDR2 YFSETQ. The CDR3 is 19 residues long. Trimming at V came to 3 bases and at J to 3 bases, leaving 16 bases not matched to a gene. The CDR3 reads CASSYLAGVKVGVYNEQFF. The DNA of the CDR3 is TGCGCCAGCAGCTATTTAGCGGGAGTAAAAGTGGGAGTCTACAATGAGCAGTTCTTC.

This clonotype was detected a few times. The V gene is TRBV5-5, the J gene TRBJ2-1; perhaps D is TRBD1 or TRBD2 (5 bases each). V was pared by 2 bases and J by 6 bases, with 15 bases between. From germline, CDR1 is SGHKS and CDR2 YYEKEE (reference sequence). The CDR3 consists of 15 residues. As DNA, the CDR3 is TGTGCCAGCAGCTTTCGGGACGGTGGCCTCAATGAGCAGTTCTTC. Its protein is CASSFRDGGLNEQFF. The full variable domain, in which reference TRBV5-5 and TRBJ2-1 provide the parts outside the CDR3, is DAGVTQSPTHLIKTRGQQVTLRCSPISGHKSVSWYQQVLGQGPQFIFQYYEKEERGRGNFPDRFSARQFPNYSSELNVNALLLGDSALYLCASSFRDGGLNEQFFGPGTRLTVL.

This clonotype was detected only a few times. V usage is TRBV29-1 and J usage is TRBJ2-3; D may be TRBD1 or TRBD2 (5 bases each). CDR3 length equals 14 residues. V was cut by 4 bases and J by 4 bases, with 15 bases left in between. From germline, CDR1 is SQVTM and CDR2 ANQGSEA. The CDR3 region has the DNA TGCAGCGTTGCCGGGACGGGCCTGCCAGATACGCAGTATTTT. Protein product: CSVAGTGLPDTQYF.

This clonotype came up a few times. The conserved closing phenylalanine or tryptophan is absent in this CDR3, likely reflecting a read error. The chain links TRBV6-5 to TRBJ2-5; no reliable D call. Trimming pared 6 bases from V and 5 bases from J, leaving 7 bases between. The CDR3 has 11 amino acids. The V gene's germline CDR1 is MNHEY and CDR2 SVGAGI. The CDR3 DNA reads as TGTGCCAGCAGACCCGTGGAGACCCAGTACCTC. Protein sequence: CASRPVETQYL.

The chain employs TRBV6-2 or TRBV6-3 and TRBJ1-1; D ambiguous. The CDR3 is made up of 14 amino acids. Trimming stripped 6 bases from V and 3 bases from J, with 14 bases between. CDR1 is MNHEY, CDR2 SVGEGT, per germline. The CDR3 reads CASSLDPRYTEAFF. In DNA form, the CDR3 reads TGTGCCAGCAGCCTAGACCCCAGGTACACTGAAGCTTTCTTT.

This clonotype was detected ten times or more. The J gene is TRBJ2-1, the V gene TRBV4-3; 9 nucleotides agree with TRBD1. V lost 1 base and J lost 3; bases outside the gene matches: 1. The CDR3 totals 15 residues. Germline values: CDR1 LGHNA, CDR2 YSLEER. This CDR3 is CASSQGTGDYNEQFF. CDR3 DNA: TGCGCCAGCAGCCAAGGGACAGGGGACTACAATGAGCAGTTCTTC.

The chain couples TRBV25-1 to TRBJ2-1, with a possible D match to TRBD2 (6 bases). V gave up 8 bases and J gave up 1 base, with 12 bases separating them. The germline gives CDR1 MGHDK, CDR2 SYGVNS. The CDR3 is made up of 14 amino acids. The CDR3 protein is CASFGGGSYNEQFF. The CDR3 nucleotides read TGTGCCAGCTTTGGTGGGGGGTCCTACAATGAGCAGTTCTTC.

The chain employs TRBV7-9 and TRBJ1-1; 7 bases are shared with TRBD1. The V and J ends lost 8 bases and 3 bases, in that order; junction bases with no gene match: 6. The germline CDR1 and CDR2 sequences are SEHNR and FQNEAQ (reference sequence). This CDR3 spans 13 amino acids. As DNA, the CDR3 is TGTGCCAGCGTGGGGACAGTCGACACTGAAGCTTTCTTT. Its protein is CASVGTVDTEAFF.

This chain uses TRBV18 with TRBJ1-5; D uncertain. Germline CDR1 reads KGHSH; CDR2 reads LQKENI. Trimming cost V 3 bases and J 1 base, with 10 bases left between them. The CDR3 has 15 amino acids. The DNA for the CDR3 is TGTGCCAGCTCACCCACGGCGGGGAGCAATCAGCCCCAGCATTTT. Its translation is CASSPTAGSNQPQHF.

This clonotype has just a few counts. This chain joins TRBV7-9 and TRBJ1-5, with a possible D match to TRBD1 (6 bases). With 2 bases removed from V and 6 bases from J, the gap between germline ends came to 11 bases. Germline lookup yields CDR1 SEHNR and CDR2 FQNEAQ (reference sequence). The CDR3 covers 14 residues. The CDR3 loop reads CASSLQGPTQPQHF. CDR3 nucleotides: TGTGCCAGCAGCTTACAGGGGCCCACTCAGCCCCAGCATTTT.

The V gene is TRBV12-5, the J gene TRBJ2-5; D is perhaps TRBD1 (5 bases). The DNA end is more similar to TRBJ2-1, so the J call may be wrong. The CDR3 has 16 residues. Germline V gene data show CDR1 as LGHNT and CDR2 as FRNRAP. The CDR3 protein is CASGLAQQAGLFGQFF. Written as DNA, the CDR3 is TGTGCTAGTGGTTTGGCTCAACAGGCCGGCCTATTTGGGCAGTTCTTC.

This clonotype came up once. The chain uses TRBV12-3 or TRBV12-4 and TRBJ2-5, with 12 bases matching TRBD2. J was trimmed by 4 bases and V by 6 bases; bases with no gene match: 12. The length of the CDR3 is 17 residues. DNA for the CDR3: TGTGCCAGCAGCCGCGGACTAGCGGGAAAGCTCGCAGAGACCCAGTACTTC. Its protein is CASSRGLAGKLAETQYF.

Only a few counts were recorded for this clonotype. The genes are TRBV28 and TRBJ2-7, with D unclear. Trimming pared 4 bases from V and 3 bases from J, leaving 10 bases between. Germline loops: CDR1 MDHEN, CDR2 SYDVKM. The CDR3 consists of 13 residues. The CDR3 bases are TGTGCCAGCAGTTCTCCGGAGAACTACGAGCAGTACTTC. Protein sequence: CASSSPENYEQYF.

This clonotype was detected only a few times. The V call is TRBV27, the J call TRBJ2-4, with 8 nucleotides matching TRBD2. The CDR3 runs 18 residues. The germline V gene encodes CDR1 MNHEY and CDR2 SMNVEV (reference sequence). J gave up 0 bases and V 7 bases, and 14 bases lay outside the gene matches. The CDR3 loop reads CASTPTGSGVIAKNIQYF. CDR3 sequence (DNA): TGTGCCAGCACCCCCACAGGTAGCGGGGTTATAGCCAAAAACATTCAGTACTTC.

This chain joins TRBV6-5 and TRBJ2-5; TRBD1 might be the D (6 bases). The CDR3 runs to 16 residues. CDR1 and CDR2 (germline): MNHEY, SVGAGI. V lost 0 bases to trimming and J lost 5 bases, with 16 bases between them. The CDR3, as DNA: TGTGCCAGCAGTTACTCGACAGGACACATCACGGAGACCCAGTACTTC. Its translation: CASSYSTGHITETQYF.

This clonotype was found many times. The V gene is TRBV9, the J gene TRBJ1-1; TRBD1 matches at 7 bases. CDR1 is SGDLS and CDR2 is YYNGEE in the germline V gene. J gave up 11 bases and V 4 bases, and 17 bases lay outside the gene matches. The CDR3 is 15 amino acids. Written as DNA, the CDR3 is TGTGCCAGCAGCCCCTACCAGGACAGGCAGGAAGGGGCTTTCTTT. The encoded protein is CASSPYQDRQEGAFF.